The 18 T cell receptor beta chains below all came from one sample that was sequenced in a study of T cell responses to AZD1222 COVID-19 vaccine. Some clones are missing from TCRdb's copy, which holds only in-frame ones; the method was immunoSEQ multiplex PCR. The sample lists 110,000 to 150,000 clones; about 93% were seen once. Sample: peripheral blood, taken on day 0 of AZD1222 vaccination. These receptor sequences come from an adult in good health.

V is TRBV7-8 and J is TRBJ2-7, with a tentative D call TRBD1 (7 bases). CDR3 length: 15 residues. Looked up from germline, CDR1 is SGHVS and CDR2 is FQNEAQ. Trimming pared 3 bases from V and 6 bases from J, leaving 18 bases between. Written as DNA, the CDR3 is TGTGCCAGCAGCTTCCTGACAGGGAGGTTAGGCGAGCAGTACTTC. Translated, it gives CASSFLTGRLGEQYF. Full variable domain (rest looked up from reference TRBV7-8 and TRBJ2-7): GAGVSQSPRYKVAKRGQDVALRCDPISGHVSLFWYQQALGQGPEFLTYFQNEAQLDKSGLPSDRFFAERPEGSVSTLKIQRTQQEDSAVYLCASSFLTGRLGEQYFGPGTRLTVT.

The CDR3 nucleotides read TGCGCCAGCAGCGAAATGACGGATAACACTGAAGCTTTCTTT. It translates to CASSEMTDNTEAFF. The chain joins TRBV5-1 to TRBJ1-1, with D unresolved. This CDR3 spans 14 amino acids. CDR1 SGHRS and CDR2 YFSETQ come from the germline V gene. The V and J ends lost 4 bases and 2 bases respectively, with 12 bases between them.

The chain carries TRBV14 and TRBJ1-1, with unresolved D. The CDR3 extends over 15 amino acids. Trimming removed 5 bases from V and 2 bases from J, with 15 bases in between. Germline V gene sequence: CDR1 SGHDN, CDR2 FVKESK. The CDR3 DNA sequence: TGTGCCAGCAGCATTCCGCCAGTGATTAACACTGAAGCTTTCTTT. Translating gives CASSIPPVINTEAFF.

The rearrangement links TRBV3-1 (or the pseudogene TRBV3-2) to TRBJ2-1; D perhaps matches TRBD1 (6 bases). CDR1 and CDR2 (germline): LGHDT, YNNKEL (reference sequence). With 5 bases removed from V and 1 base from J, the gap between germline ends came to 12 bases. The CDR3 runs 15 residues. Here the CDR3 DNA reads TGTGCCAGCAGCACCGGACAGACTTCCTACAATGAGCAGTTCTTC. Translated, it gives CASSTGQTSYNEQFF.

The chain carries TRBV7-8 and TRBJ2-1; TRBD2 might be the D (5 bases). With 5 bases removed from V and 3 bases from J, the gap between germline ends came to 5 bases. Germline-derived CDR1 and CDR2 are SGHVS and FQNEAQ. The CDR3 totals 12 residues. The CDR3 DNA follows: TGTGCCAGCAGCGACTACTACAATGAGCAGTTCTTC. This translates into CASSDYYNEQFF.

The genes are TRBV27 and TRBJ2-1; 9 bases line up with TRBD2. J gave up 7 bases and V 6 bases, and 10 bases lay outside the gene matches. Germline V gene data show CDR1 as MNHEY and CDR2 as SMNVEV (reference sequence). The CDR3 runs 15 residues. This CDR3 reads CASSLGLADPNEQFF. The CDR3 DNA reads TGTGCCAGCAGCTTGGGACTAGCCGATCCTAATGAGCAGTTCTTC.

In this sample, this clone turned up once. V is TRBV28 and J is TRBJ1-6; 8 bases are a match to TRBD1. CDR3 size: 15 residues. V lost 3 bases to trimming and J lost 5 bases; unmatched junction nucleotides: 3. Looked up from germline, CDR1 is MDHEN and CDR2 is SYDVKM. The CDR3 DNA is TGTGCCAGCAGTTTCCTGGACAGGGATAATTCACCCCTCCACTTT. Translated: CASSFLDRDNSPLHF.

The genes are TRBV5-1 and TRBJ2-1; possibly TRBD1 for D (5 bases). The length of the CDR3 is 13 residues. The germline V gene has CDR1 SGHRS and CDR2 YFSETQ. V was clipped by 0 bases and J by 4 bases, with 5 bases between them. DNA of the CDR3: TGCGCCAGCAGCTTGGGACAGTACAATGAGCAGTTCTTC. It translates to CASSLGQYNEQFF. Full variable domain (rest looked up from reference TRBV5-1 and TRBJ2-1): KAGVTQTPRYLIKTRGQQVTLSCSPISGHRSVSWYQQTPGQGLQFLFEYFSETQRNKGNFPGRFSGRQFSNSRSEMNVSTLELGDSALYLCASSLGQYNEQFFGPGTRLTVL.

V usage is TRBV6-1 and J usage is TRBJ2-2; 9 bases line up with TRBD1. This CDR3 has 15 residues. The germline V gene encodes CDR1 MNHNS and CDR2 SASEGT. The V gene end was trimmed by 2 bases and the J gene end by 4 bases; junction bases not matched to a gene: 2. CDR3 in amino acids: CASSEMDRGTGELFF. The CDR3 DNA is TGTGCCAGCAGTGAAATGGACAGGGGCACCGGGGAGCTGTTTTTT.

This clone is a singleton in its sample. This chain connects TRBV23-1 to TRBJ1-2; 7 bases are shared with TRBD1. TRBV23-1 is recorded as an ORF, its role being uncertain. Unmatched junction bases numbered 8, after V lost 0 bases and J lost 7 bases. The CDR3 is 15 amino acids. The CDR3 nucleotides are TGCGCCAGCAGTCAATCGGAAACAGGGGCTCGTGGCTACACCTTC. This gives the protein CASSQSETGARGYTF.

The chain carries TRBV6-1 and TRBJ1-1; tentatively, D is TRBD1 (6 bases). The V and J ends lost 0 bases and 5 bases respectively, with 16 bases between them. Germline CDR1 reads MNHNS; CDR2 reads SASEGT. The CDR3 runs 16 residues. CDR3 amino acids: CASSEAGGVSWTEAFF. CDR3 coding DNA: TGTGCCAGCAGTGAAGCAGGGGGGGTTTCTTGGACTGAAGCTTTCTTT.

The V gene is TRBV6-5, the J gene TRBJ2-1, with TRBD1 identical over 12 bases. This CDR3 has 15 residues. The germline gives CDR1 MNHEY, CDR2 SVGAGI. With V trimmed by 6 bases and J by 8 bases, 8 bases remained unmatched. In nucleotides, the CDR3 is TGTGCCAGCAGCGGAGGGACAGGGGGCATCGATGAGCAGTTCTTC. It encodes CASSGGTGGIDEQFF.

This rearrangement joins TRBV29-1 to TRBJ1-4; possibly TRBD1 for D (5 bases). The V end lost 0 bases, the J end lost 6 bases, and 11 bases lay between the germline ends. CDR3 length: 14 residues. Looked up from germline, CDR1 is SQVTM and CDR2 is ANQGSEA. The CDR3 DNA sequence: TGCAGCGTTGAAGATGAGCAGGGAGATGAAAAACTGTTTTTT. It codes for CSVEDEQGDEKLFF.

The rearrangement joins TRBV27 to TRBJ2-1, with TRBD1 matching over 8 bases. Trimming removed 3 bases from V and 7 bases from J; junction bases left unmatched: 8. Germline lookup yields CDR1 MNHEY and CDR2 SMNVEV (reference sequence). The CDR3 has 15 residues. The CDR3 coding sequence is TGTGCCAGCAGTTTGTTGGGACAGGATAGGAATGAGCAGTTCTTC. It specifies CASSLLGQDRNEQFF.

This chain uses TRBV19 with TRBJ2-3; possible D gene TRBD1, 5 bases. V was trimmed by 3 bases and J by 1 base, leaving 8 bases between them. The germline V gene has CDR1 LNHDA and CDR2 SQIVND (reference sequence). This CDR3 region has 14 residues. The chain's CDR3 is CASSISTGTDTQYF. CDR3 coding DNA: TGTGCCAGTAGTATTTCGACAGGCACAGATACGCAGTATTTT.

J is TRBJ2-5 and V is TRBV9; the match to TRBD2 covers 10 bases. The germline V gene encodes CDR1 SGDLS and CDR2 YYNGEE. The CDR3 totals 15 residues. V dropped 4 bases and J dropped 3; count of bases not matched to a gene: 6. CDR3 amino acids: CASSLRTSGKETQYF. The CDR3 coding sequence is TGTGCCAGCAGCCTGCGGACTAGCGGTAAAGAGACCCAGTACTTC.

The CDR3 sequence is CASAGEGDTEAFF. The CDR3 nucleotides are TGTGCCAGCGCAGGGGAGGGGGACACTGAAGCTTTCTTT. V is TRBV19 and J is TRBJ1-1; TRBD1 might be the D (6 bases). Deletions cut 9 bases from V and 3 bases from J, with 14 bases between. The length of the CDR3 is 13 residues. CDR1 is LNHDA and CDR2 is SQIVND in the germline V gene (reference sequence).

This sequence joins TRBV12-5 and TRBJ2-7; D may correspond to TRBD1 or TRBD2 (5 bases each). The CDR3 has 14 amino acids. The V end was cut by 5 bases, the J end by 4 bases, with 15 bases between. Germline V gives CDR1 LGHNT, CDR2 FRNRAP. Here the CDR3 DNA reads TGTGCTAGTGGTAAACCCGGGACGGCGTACGAGCAGTACTTC. It specifies CASGKPGTAYEQYF.